This TCR beta chain was found in a study of blood T cell repertoires in COVID-19. Overall study: Sites in the United States, Italy and Spain provided acute and convalescent COVID-19 samples. Nucleic acid was either cDNA or gDNA, and it came from T cells, B-cell-depleted T cells, or PBMCs.

The CDR3 sequence is 13 residues long. Between the trimmed V and J ends, which lost 4 bases and 5 bases, there was a span of 13 bases. Germline CDR1 SGDLS, CDR2 YYNGEE. Per the original methods: Estimation of nucleated cell counts relied on the amplification of reference gene primers. Generated by immunoSEQ multiplex PCR, the TCRdb table keeps only in-frame clones and is missing some. The V and J calls and the clone size are those of that table, but D and trimming were determined from the DNA. The sample includes fewer than 350,000 clones, 80% to 95% seen only once; the top ten take nearly 7%. This rearrangement joins TRBV9 to TRBJ2-7; possible D gene TRBD1, 6 bases. The TCR comes from a woman in her 30s with COVID-19, enrolled during active disease. Sequencing was carried out using peripheral blood. CDR3 amino acids: CASSSHRANEQYF. In DNA, the CDR3 is TGTGCCAGCAGCTCACACAGGGCCAACGAGCAGTACTTC.